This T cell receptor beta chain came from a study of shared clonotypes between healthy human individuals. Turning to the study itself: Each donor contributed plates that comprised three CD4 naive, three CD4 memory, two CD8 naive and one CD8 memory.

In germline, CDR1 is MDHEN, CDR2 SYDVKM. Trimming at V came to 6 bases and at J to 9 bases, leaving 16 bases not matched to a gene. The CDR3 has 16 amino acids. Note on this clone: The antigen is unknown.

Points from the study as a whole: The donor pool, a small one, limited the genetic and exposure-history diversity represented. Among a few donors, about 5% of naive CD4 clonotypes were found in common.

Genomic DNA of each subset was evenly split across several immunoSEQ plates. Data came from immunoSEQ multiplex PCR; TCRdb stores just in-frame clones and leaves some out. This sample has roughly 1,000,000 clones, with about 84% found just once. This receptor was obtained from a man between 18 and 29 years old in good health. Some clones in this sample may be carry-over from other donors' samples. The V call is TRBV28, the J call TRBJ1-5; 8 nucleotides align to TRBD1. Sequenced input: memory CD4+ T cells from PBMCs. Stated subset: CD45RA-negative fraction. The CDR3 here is CASSPHPGQGLRPQHF. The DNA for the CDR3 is TGTGCCAGCAGCCCCCATCCCGGACAGGGCCTGAGGCCCCAGCATTTT.